This is a list of T cell receptor beta chains from one sample in a study of T cells in Graves' hyperthyroidism and ophthalmopathy. TCRdb reprocessed the multiplex PCR reads via MiXCR and lists one record per CDR3 protein. The sample records 550,000 to 600,000 distinct CDR3 sequences, approximately 44% being singletons. Source material: peripheral blood or thyroid tissue (not recorded which). These TCRs come from an adult woman with Graves' disease, either hyperthyroidism or ophthalmopathy (not recorded which). The CDR3 runs from the conserved cysteine through the conserved F or W. The order of the fields is V gene, D gene, clone size, J gene, CDR3 DNA, CDR3 protein. The D gene is left open where the match is weak. For some rows the clone size is stated as once, few or many, or as a class when expanded; others skip it.

TRBV9	.	once	TRBJ2-1	TGTGCCAGCAGCGTTTTCGGGGGTCAAGGGAATGAGCAGTTCTTC	CASSVFGGQGNEQFF
TRBV7-9	.	.	TRBJ2-5	TGTGCCAGCAGCTTAGTCTCCAGGGAGGAGACCCAGTACTTC	CASSLVSREETQYF
TRBV19	.	.	TRBJ2-5	TGTGCCAGTAGTTACGGTGGGCAAGAGACCCAGTACTTC	CASSYGGQETQYF
TRBV7-9	.	many	TRBJ1-2	TGTGCCAGCAGCGAAGGACCGAGCTATGGCTACACCTTC	CASSEGPSYGYTF
TRBV10-3	.	.	TRBJ2-5	TGTGCCATCAGTGAGGAGGGTAAAGAGAAGACCCAGTACTTC	CAISEEGKEKTQYF
TRBV10-3	TRBD1	.	TRBJ1-5	TGTGCCATTGCCAACAGGGGAGTGGACAGGTTCCTCAATCAGCCCCAGCATTTT	CAIANRGVDRFLNQPQHF
TRBV29-1	.	few	TRBJ1-2	TGCAGCAGTGAGAAGGGACTGGGCTACACCTTC	CSSEKGLGYTF
TRBV27	.	.	TRBJ2-7	TGTCCCGACCCCACTCATGCACGGCACTACGAGCAGTACTTC	CPDPTHARHYEQYF
TRBV20-1	TRBD2	many	TRBJ2-7	TGCAGTGCTAGTCTGTCTAGCGGGCTATTCTCCTACGAGCAGTACTTC	CSASLSSGLFSYEQYF
TRBV19	.	.	TRBJ1-1	TGTGCCAGTAGTATAGGATTAGCAGGTCCGACTATTGAAGCTTTCTTT	CASSIGLAGPTIEAFF
TRBV2	.	many	TRBJ2-7	TGTGCCAGCAGTGAGAGTGGTAAGACGCAGCAGTACTTC	CASSESGKTQQYF
TRBV6-6	.	.	TRBJ1-5	TGTGCCAGCAGCTCCGACGGGAGATTAGGGCAGCCCCAGCATTTT	CASSSDGRLGQPQHF
TRBV7-2	TRBD2	many	TRBJ2-7	TGCGCCAGCAGCTTGCCGGGAGGCACCTACGAGCAGTACTTC	CASSLPGGTYEQYF
TRBV11-2	.	many	TRBJ2-5	TGTGCCAGCAGTCTAGGCGGGACTCCGGGGGTGGAGACCCAGTACTTC	CASSLGGTPGVETQYF
TRBV7-9	TRBD1	.	TRBJ1-2	TGTGCCAGCAGCGCATCACGGCGGGACAGGGGCTTTTCCTATGGCTACACCTTC	CASSASRRDRGFSYGYTF
TRBV20-1	TRBD1	many	TRBJ1-1	TGCAGAACCTACAGGGGCAGCCGAAACACTGAAGCTTTCTTT	CRTYRGSRNTEAFF
TRBV29-1	.	few	TRBJ2-2	TGCAGCGTTTGGGCGGCCGGGGAGCTGTTTTTT	CSVWAAGELFF
TRBV20-1	TRBD2	many	TRBJ2-7	TGCAGTGCTAGAGTAGGGACTAGCGGAGGGGGGCAGTACTTC	CSARVGTSGGGQYF
TRBV25-1	.	.	TRBJ1-2	TGTGCCAGCAGTGAGAAAGGGTCCCGGGAGAACCGCTACACCTTC	CASSEKGSRENRYTF
TRBV6-5	.	many	TRBJ1-2	TGTGCCAGCAGTGCGGAGGGAGGACCTTATGGCTACACCTTC	CASSAEGGPYGYTF
TRBV5-1	.	.	TRBJ1-6	TGTGCCAGCACGGAGGCCAACTATAATTCACCCCTCCACTTT	CASTEANYNSPLHF
TRBV24-1	.	once	TRBJ1-2	TGTGCCACCAGTGATTTTCTCCGGGGAGGCTACACCTTC	CATSDFLRGGYTF
TRBV20-1	.	many	TRBJ1-5	TGCAGTGCTAGAGTGGAGTTCGGGGGCAATCAGCCCCAGCATTTT	CSARVEFGGNQPQHF
TRBV7-6	TRBD2	many	TRBJ2-7	TGTGCCAGCAGCCAACAGTCTACTAGCGGGACAGGAGAGCAGTACTTC	CASSQQSTSGTGEQYF
TRBV7-2	TRBD2	.	TRBJ2-5	TGTGCCAGCACCCCAGACCCTAGCGGAAGGCAGACCCAGTACTTC	CASTPDPSGRQTQYF
TRBV3-1	.	many	TRBJ2-7	TGTGCCAGCAGCCAACCCCTGCGGCGTCACGAGCAGTACTTC	CASSQPLRRHEQYF
TRBV11-2	.	many	TRBJ2-7	TGTGCCAGCAGCTTAGATCGTGGTAGCGAAACCTACGAGCAGTACTTC	CASSLDRGSETYEQYF
TRBV29-1	.	once	TRBJ1-2	TGCAGCGGGGGGGAACCTAACTATGGCTACACCTTC	CSGGEPNYGYTF
TRBV28	.	.	TRBJ2-7	TGTGCCAGCAGGACCTTTGGAGGGGGCGACGTCCTACGCTACGAGCAGTACTTC	CASRTFGGGDVLRYEQYF
TRBV9	.	.	TRBJ1-2	TGTGCCAGCAGCGTTACTAACTATGGCTACACCTTC	CASSVTNYGYTF
TRBV5-6	.	many	TRBJ1-1	TGTGCCAGCAGCTCCCGAGCCTTCACTGAAGCTTTCTTT	CASSSRAFTEAFF
TRBV7-9	TRBD1	many	TRBJ1-1	TGTGCCAGCAGCTCGGGACAGGCCGCCGAAGCTTTCTTT	CASSSGQAAEAFF
TRBV10-3	.	.	TRBJ2-5	TGTGCCATCAGTTCCCAGAAGGGGATGATGGAGACCCAGTACTTC	CAISSQKGMMETQYF
TRBV12-3/TRBV12-4	.	many	TRBJ2-2	TGCGCCAGCAGTACGAGCACCGGGGAGCTGTTTTTT	CASSTSTGELFF
TRBV20-1	TRBD2	many	TRBJ2-5	TGCAGTGCTAGAATAGCGGGAGTTCCCCAAGAGACCCAGTACTTC	CSARIAGVPQETQYF
TRBV11-2	.	many	TRBJ2-7	TGTGCCAGCAGCCCGCGTCGGCCCGAGCAGTACTTC	CASSPRRPEQYF
TRBV20-1	TRBD2	.	TRBJ2-1	TGCAGTGCTACACAGATAAGGTCCCTAGCGGGAGAATACAATGAGCAGTTCTTC	CSATQIRSLAGEYNEQFF
TRBV10-1	TRBD2	many	TRBJ2-7	TGCGCCAGCAGTGAGTCGACTAGCGGGAGTTCCGAGCAGTACTTC	CASSESTSGSSEQYF
TRBV5-1	.	.	TRBJ2-2	TGCGCCAGCAGCCCATCCGGTCGCAGAGGAAACACCGGGGAGCTGTTTTTT	CASSPSGRRGNTGELFF
TRBV10-3	.	few	TRBJ1-2	TGTGCCATCAGGGAGGGAACAGGCTATGGCTACACCTTC	CAIREGTGYGYTF
TRBV15	.	.	TRBJ1-2	TGTGCCACCAGCAGAGATGGGACTGGCTACACCTTC	CATSRDGTGYTF
TRBV12-3/TRBV12-4	TRBD2	many	TRBJ2-2	TGTGCCAGCAGCCCCACTAGCGCCACGAACACCGGGGAGCTGTTTTTT	CASSPTSATNTGELFF
TRBV7-9	TRBD2	.	TRBJ2-2	TGTGCCAGCAGCCGGGGGACTAGCGGGAACACCGGGGAGCTGTTTTTT	CASSRGTSGNTGELFF
TRBV6-1	.	many	TRBJ2-2	TGTGCCAGCAGCGCCCCGGGGCTGAACACCGGGGAGCTGTTTTTT	CASSAPGLNTGELFF
TRBV15	TRBD2	.	TRBJ2-1	TGTGCCACCAGCAGACTAGCGGGAGAATCCAATGAGCAGTTCTTC	CATSRLAGESNEQFF
TRBV6-1	TRBD1	many	TRBJ1-2	TGTGCCAGCATGGGACAGATAACTAACTATGGCTACACCTTC	CASMGQITNYGYTF
TRBV29-1	TRBD2	.	TRBJ2-2	TGCAGCGTGGGGGGACTAGCGGGAGGGAAAAACGGGGAGCTGTTTTTT	CSVGGLAGGKNGELFF
TRBV10-2	.	many	TRBJ1-5	TGCGCCAGCAGGGCCAACACTAATCAGCCCCAGCATTTT	CASRANTNQPQHF
TRBV13	TRBD1	.	TRBJ2-7	TGCGCCAGCAGCCAACCCGGGACAGGGTGGCACTACGAGCAGTACTTC	CASSQPGTGWHYEQYF
TRBV20-1	.	.	TRBJ2-3	TGCAGTGCTACTGCTCCCCCGGATACGCAGTATTTT	CSATAPPDTQYF
TRBV27	.	.	TRBJ1-6	TGTGCCAGCAGTTTACAAGGGGGCTATAATTCACCCCTCCACTTT	CASSLQGGYNSPLHF
TRBV20-1	.	many	TRBJ2-7	TGCAGTGCTAGAGATAAAAATTACCCGTACGAGCAGTACTTC	CSARDKNYPYEQYF
TRBV27	TRBD2	many	TRBJ2-7	TGTGCCAGCAGTTCGCCTAGCGGGGGCTCCTACGAGCAGTACTTC	CASSSPSGGSYEQYF
TRBV5-1	TRBD2	many	TRBJ2-7	TGCGCCAGCAGCCCGGATCCGGGACTAGCGGTTGAGCAGTACTTC	CASSPDPGLAVEQYF
TRBV7-2	.	many	TRBJ1-3	TGTGCCAGCAGCTTCCTAGCGGGATTTGGAAACACCATATATTTT	CASSFLAGFGNTIYF
TRBV12-3/TRBV12-4	TRBD2	.	TRBJ2-3	TGTGCCAGCCGCGGGGGGGCAGATACGCAGTATTTT	CASRGGADTQYF
TRBV18	TRBD1	many	TRBJ1-4	TGTGCCAGCTCCGAGCGGACAGGAGGCGGTGAAAAACTGTTTTTT	CASSERTGGGEKLFF
TRBV2	.	few	TRBJ1-5	TGTGCCTTAGTTGGTTCCATGCAGCCCCAGCATTTT	CALVGSMQPQHF
TRBV7-3	TRBD2	few	TRBJ2-1	TGTGCCAGCAGCTCGACTAGCGGGCTTGCGAATGAGCAGTTCTTC	CASSSTSGLANEQFF
TRBV5-1	.	few	TRBJ1-3	TGCGCCAGCAGAACTAGCGGATTAGGGCTATCTGGAAACACCATATATTTT	CASRTSGLGLSGNTIYF